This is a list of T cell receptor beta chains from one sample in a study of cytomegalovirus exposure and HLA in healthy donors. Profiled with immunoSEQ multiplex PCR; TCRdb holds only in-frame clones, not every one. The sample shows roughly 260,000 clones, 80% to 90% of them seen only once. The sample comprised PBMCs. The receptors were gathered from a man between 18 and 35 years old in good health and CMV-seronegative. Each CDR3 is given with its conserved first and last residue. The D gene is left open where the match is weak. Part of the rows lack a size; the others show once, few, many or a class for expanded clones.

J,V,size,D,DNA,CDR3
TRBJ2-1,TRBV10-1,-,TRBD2,TGCGCCAGCAGTGGGAGACTAGCGGGAGGCTACAATGAGCAGTTCTTC,CASSGRLAGGYNEQFF
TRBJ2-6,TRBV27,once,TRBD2,TGTGCCAGCAGTTCCCCCCTAGCGGTATCTGGGGCCAACGTCCTGACTTTC,CASSSPLAVSGANVLTF
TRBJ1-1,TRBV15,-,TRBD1,TGTGCCACCAGCAGAGACAGGGGGCGAACAGAAGCTTTCTTT,CATSRDRGRTEAFF
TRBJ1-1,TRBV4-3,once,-,TGCGCCAGCAGCCAAGATGAAACCGAAACAGGGAGGGGTGAAGCTTTCTTT,CASSQDETETGRGEAFF
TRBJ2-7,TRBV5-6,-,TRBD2,TGTGCCAGCAGCAAAGGGACTAGCACCTACGAGCAGTACTTC,CASSKGTSTYEQYF
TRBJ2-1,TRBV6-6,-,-,TGTGCCACTCTACGAGGCGAGCATGAGCAGTTCTTC,CATLRGEHEQFF
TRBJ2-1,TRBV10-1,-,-,TGCGCCAGCAGTGATCGACTTGGGTTCTTAAATGAGCAGTTCTTC,CASSDRLGFLNEQFF
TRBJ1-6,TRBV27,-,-,TGTGCCAGCAGTACATCGCCTTACACTACACCCCTCCACTTT,CASSTSPYTTPLHF
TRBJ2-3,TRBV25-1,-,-,TGTGCCAGCAGTGAAGTAGGGGAAGATACGCAGTATTTT,CASSEVGEDTQYF
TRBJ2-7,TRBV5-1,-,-,TGCGCCAGCAGCCCGAAACCGACAGAGCCCTACGAGCAGTACTTC,CASSPKPTEPYEQYF
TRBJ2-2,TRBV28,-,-,TGTGCCAGCAGTTCAGACAGCCTCAGAACCGGGGAGCTGTTTTTT,CASSSDSLRTGELFF
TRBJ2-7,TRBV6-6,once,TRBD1,TGTGCCAGCAGTTACAAAATGGGACAGGGGGGCTACGAGCAGTACTTC,CASSYKMGQGGYEQYF
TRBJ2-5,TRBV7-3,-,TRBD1,TGTGCCAGCAGCTTTACAGGGGGCATAGAGACCCAGTACTTC,CASSFTGGIETQYF
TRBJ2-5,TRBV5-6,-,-,TGTGCCAGCAGCTTGAGCTACCAAGAGACCCAGTACTTC,CASSLSYQETQYF
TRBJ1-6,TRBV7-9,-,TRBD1,TGTGCCAGCAACAGGGGCATCTATAATTCACCCCTCCACTTT,CASNRGIYNSPLHF
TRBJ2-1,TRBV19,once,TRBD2,TGTGCCAGTAGTATGTGGACTAGCGGGAGTAATGAGCAGTTCTTC,CASSMWTSGSNEQFF
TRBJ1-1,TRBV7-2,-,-,TGTGCCAGCAGGCGGTTTAATGACAGGACTGAAGCTTTCTTT,CASRRFNDRTEAFF
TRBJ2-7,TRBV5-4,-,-,TGTGCCAGCAGCCCACCCCGGGGAGCCAGCCACGAGCAGTACTTC,CASSPPRGASHEQYF
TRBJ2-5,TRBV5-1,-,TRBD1,TGCGCCAGCAGCTTGACAGGGGCACAAGAGACCCAGTACTTC,CASSLTGAQETQYF
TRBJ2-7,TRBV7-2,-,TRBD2,TGTGCCAGCAGCTCGTTCACTAGCGGGACGTACTACGAGCAGTACTTC,CASSSFTSGTYYEQYF
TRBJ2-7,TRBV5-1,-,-,TGCGCCAGCAGCTTGGCACAGGGCACGGGCGAGCAGTACTTC,CASSLAQGTGEQYF
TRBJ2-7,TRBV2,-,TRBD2,TGTGCCAGCAGTGCTCGGGGGGGCTCCTACGAGCAGTACTTC,CASSARGGSYEQYF
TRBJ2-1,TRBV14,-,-,TGTGCCAGCAGCCAGAGAATCCCTTCTCACCTCCTCTATGAGCAGTTCTTC,CASSQRIPSHLLYEQFF
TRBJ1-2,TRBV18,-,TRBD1,TGTGCCAGCTCAGAGGGACAGGGCGACTATGGCTACACCTTC,CASSEGQGDYGYTF
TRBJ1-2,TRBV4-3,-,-,TGCGCCAGCAGCCAAGACAGGGTGGCCTACTATGGCTACACCTTC,CASSQDRVAYYGYTF
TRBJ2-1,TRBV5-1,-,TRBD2,TGCGCCAGCAGCTCAGACTTAGCGGGAGGGCCTAAGTACAATGAGCAGTTCTTC,CASSSDLAGGPKYNEQFF
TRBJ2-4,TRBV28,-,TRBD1,TGTGCCAGCGGGGAAGGACAGGGAATTCAGTACTTC,CASGEGQGIQYF
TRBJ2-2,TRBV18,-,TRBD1,TGTGCCAGCTCACCTCGAGGGGGCGCGGGCACCGGGGAGCTGTTTTTT,CASSPRGGAGTGELFF
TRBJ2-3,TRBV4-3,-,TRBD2,TGCGCCAGCAGCCCGGGACTAGCGGAAAGGGGAGATACGCAGTATTTT,CASSPGLAERGDTQYF
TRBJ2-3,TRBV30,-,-,TGTGCCTGGAGTAGGGGTGGGTCCGATACGCAGTATTTT,CAWSRGGSDTQYF
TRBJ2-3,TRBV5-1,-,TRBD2,TGCGCCAGCAGCTTGGCTCCAGCGGGATCAGATACGCAGTATTTT,CASSLAPAGSDTQYF
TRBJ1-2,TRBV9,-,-,TGTGCCAGCAGCGTAGCTGCAACCCTCCTTCTCAGACAGACGCCCGTCTATGGCTACACCTTC,CASSVAATLLLRQTPVYGYTF
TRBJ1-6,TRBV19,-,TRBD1,TGTGCCAGTACCCATGCCGGGACAGGGGACTACTCCTATAATTCACCCCTCCACTTT,CASTHAGTGDYSYNSPLHF
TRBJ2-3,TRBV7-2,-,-,TGTGCCAGCAGCTTAGGAAGGGGGACCACAGATACGCAGTATTTT,CASSLGRGTTDTQYF
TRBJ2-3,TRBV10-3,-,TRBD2,TGTGCCATCACAACTAGCGGGGGGGCTGCAGATACGCAGTATTTT,CAITTSGGAADTQYF
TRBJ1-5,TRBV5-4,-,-,TGTGCCAGCAGCTTGGCAGGGAGCAATCAGCCCCAGCATTTT,CASSLAGSNQPQHF
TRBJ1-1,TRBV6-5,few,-,TGTGCCAGCAGTCCTACTACGACTGAAGCTTTCTTT,CASSPTTTEAFF
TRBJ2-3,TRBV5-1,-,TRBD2,TGCGCCAGCAGCGCGACTAGCGGGAGCACAGATACGCAGTATTTT,CASSATSGSTDTQYF
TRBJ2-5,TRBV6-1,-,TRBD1,TGTGCCAGCAAACGGGACAGGGGACAAGAGACCCAGTACTTC,CASKRDRGQETQYF
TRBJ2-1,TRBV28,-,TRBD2,TGTGCCAGCAGTCCCCATAGCGGGACAAATGAGCAGTTCTTC,CASSPHSGTNEQFF
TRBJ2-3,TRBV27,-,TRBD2,TGTGCCAGCAGTTTTAGTAGGCTAGCGGGGGCGATGGCTAGCACAGATACGCAGTATTTT,CASSFSRLAGAMASTDTQYF
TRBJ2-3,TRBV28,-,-,TGTGCCAGCAGGCGAGGTGCCACTTACACAGATACGCAGTATTTT,CASRRGATYTDTQYF
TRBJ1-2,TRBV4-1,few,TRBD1,TGCGCCAGCAGCCAACCGGGACAGGGGTCACGTTATGGCTACACCTTC,CASSQPGQGSRYGYTF
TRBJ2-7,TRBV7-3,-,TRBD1,TGTGCCAGCAGTAGAACAGGGGGTTACGAGCAGTACTTC,CASSRTGGYEQYF
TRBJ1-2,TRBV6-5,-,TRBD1,TGTGCCAGCAGTCGACAGGGTGGGGGCTACACCTTC,CASSRQGGGYTF
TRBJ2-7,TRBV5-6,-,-,TGTGCCAGCAGCTCCGAGACTAGGGCCCCCTACGAGCAGTACTTC,CASSSETRAPYEQYF